These T cell receptor beta chains were read from a single sample in a study of patients and donors after allogeneic stem cell transplantation. TCRdb ran MiXCR on the RT-PCR reads and lists one entry per CDR3 protein. This table holds tens of thousands of distinct CDR3 sequences, around 46% found once. The sample was blood, either unsorted or a sorted T cell fraction (not recorded which). All receptors derive from a human donor who was either an allogeneic HSCT recipient or a stem cell or donor lymphocyte infusion donor (not recorded which). It is not recorded whose cells these are; they may come from a transplant donor. The CDR3 runs from the conserved cysteine through the conserved F or W. The order of the fields is CDR3 length, J gene, V gene, CDR3 protein.

CDR3 length: 12
J gene: TRBJ1-2
V gene: TRBV20-1
CDR3 protein: CSASGGIYGYTF

CDR3 length: 14
J gene: TRBJ2-5
V gene: TRBV2
CDR3 protein: CASIPGSIQETQYF

CDR3 length: 15
J gene: TRBJ2-1
V gene: TRBV20-1
CDR3 protein: CSARDPSGPYNEQFF

CDR3 length: 14
J gene: TRBJ1-5
V gene: TRBV20-1
CDR3 protein: CSARVGSGGQPQHF

CDR3 length: 13
J gene: TRBJ1-1
V gene: TRBV15
CDR3 protein: CATSREKGTEAFF

CDR3 length: 15
J gene: TRBJ1-2
V gene: TRBV18
CDR3 protein: CASSPPSPINYGYTF

CDR3 length: 15
J gene: TRBJ2-7
V gene: TRBV27
CDR3 protein: CASSSTPTGTYEQYF

CDR3 length: 13
J gene: TRBJ1-1
V gene: TRBV7-3
CDR3 protein: CASSQQGRTEAFF

CDR3 length: 14
J gene: TRBJ2-1
V gene: TRBV5-1
CDR3 protein: CAISNGQGVSEQFF

CDR3 length: 14
J gene: TRBJ2-1
V gene: TRBV11-2
CDR3 protein: CASSLDHGYNEQFF

CDR3 length: 12
J gene: TRBJ1-4
V gene: TRBV20-1
CDR3 protein: CSASRTNEKLFF

CDR3 length: 14
J gene: TRBJ2-2
V gene: TRBV20-1
CDR3 protein: CSARTGTNTGELFF

CDR3 length: 14
J gene: TRBJ1-2
V gene: TRBV25-1
CDR3 protein: CASSLGSHGDGYTF

CDR3 length: 13
J gene: TRBJ2-1
V gene: TRBV27
CDR3 protein: CASSFLAYNEQFF

CDR3 length: 15
J gene: TRBJ1-4
V gene: TRBV7-6
CDR3 protein: CASSPEAGTNEKLFF

CDR3 length: 15
J gene: TRBJ1-5
V gene: TRBV18
CDR3 protein: CASSPETGGGQPQHF